The next 30 T cell receptor beta chains were all read from a single sample in a study of T cell responses to AZD1222 COVID-19 vaccine (dated by TCRdb to the early 2020s). The sample's time point label is to be understood as: baseline before first vaccination. The library was prepared using the immunoSEQ multiplex PCR assay. TCRdb carries this immuneACCESS record with in-frame sequences only. Its versions omit some clonotypes, under half of them owing to an unresolved V gene in the studies checked, with the rest unexplained. The sample table lists around 70,000 clones, about 80% of them with a count of one. Together, the top ten hold 9% to 13% of the sample. Sequences were derived from peripheral blood, sampled on day 0 of AZD1222 vaccination. The receptors stem from an adult in good health.

DNA of the CDR3: TGTGCCAGTAGTATATCCGGCGGGACCGACTATGGCTACACCTTC. Translated: CASSISGGTDYGYTF. V is TRBV19 and J is TRBJ1-2; TRBD1 might be the D (5 bases). Germline loops: CDR1 LNHDA, CDR2 SQIVND (reference sequence). V was trimmed by 2 bases and J by 3 bases, leaving 13 bases between them. The CDR3 consists of 15 residues.

With respect to this clone: The same CDR3 also results from other DNA sequences found in this sample. The chain joins TRBV2 to TRBJ2-2; D is possibly TRBD2 (6 bases). The V end was cut by 9 bases, the J end by 6 bases, with 17 bases between. The germline CDR1 and CDR2 sequences are SNHLY and FYNNEI. This CDR3 has 14 amino acids. Here the CDR3 reads CASSQHGDSGELFF. CDR3 in DNA: TGTGCCAGTTCCCAGCACGGGGACTCCGGGGAGCTGTTTTTT.

This clone was counted between two and nine times. V and J are TRBV12-3 or TRBV12-4 and TRBJ1-1; no clear D. The length of the CDR3 is 12 residues. The germline V and J ends were trimmed by 6 bases and 7 bases, with 12 bases remaining between them. The CDR3 sequence: CASSPVYGEAFF. In DNA form, the CDR3 reads TGTGCCAGCAGCCCCGTTTATGGTGAAGCTTTCTTT.

The chain is built from TRBV5-6 and TRBJ2-7, with 8 bases identical to TRBD1. Germline loops: CDR1 SGHDT, CDR2 YYEEEE. The CDR3 consists of 13 residues. V lost 2 bases and J lost 4; bases outside the gene matches: 2. The CDR3 here is CASSFQGAYEQYF. The CDR3 DNA reads as TGTGCCAGCAGCTTTCAGGGGGCTTACGAGCAGTACTTC.

This clone was picked up one time. This CDR3 is also generated by other DNA sequences in the sample. The chain couples TRBV6-2 or TRBV6-3 to TRBJ1-5; D unresolved. From germline, CDR1 is MNHEY and CDR2 SVGEGT. The CDR3 extends over 13 amino acids. Between the trimmed V and J ends, which lost 2 bases and 2 bases, there was a span of 4 bases. CDR3 sequence reads: CASSYGGNQPQHF. Written as DNA, the CDR3 is TGTGCCAGCAGTTACGGGGGCAATCAGCCCCAGCATTTT.

The genes are TRBV5-1 and TRBJ1-6, with D tentatively TRBD1 (5 bases). Looked up from germline, CDR1 is SGHRS and CDR2 is YFSETQ. V dropped 4 bases and J dropped 10 bases, with 15 bases sitting between them. The CDR3 loop spans 14 amino acids. The CDR3 loop reads CASSDEGRSSPLHF. The CDR3 DNA follows: TGCGCCAGCAGCGATGAGGGGAGGTCCTCACCCCTCCACTTT. Based on the CDR3 plus reference TRBV5-1 and TRBJ1-6, the full variable domain is KAGVTQTPRYLIKTRGQQVTLSCSPISGHRSVSWYQQTPGQGLQFLFEYFSETQRNKGNFPGRFSGRQFSNSRSEMNVSTLELGDSALYLCASSDEGRSSPLHFGNGTRLTVT.

This rearrangement joins TRBV18 to TRBJ1-3; D remains ambiguous. Trimming took off 3 bases at V and 0 bases at J, with 6 bases between the two ends. The CDR3 extends over 14 amino acids. CDR1 KGHSH and CDR2 LQKENI come from the germline V gene. CDR3 residues: CASSPSHSGNTIYF. Here the CDR3 DNA reads TGTGCCAGCTCACCTTCCCACTCTGGAAACACCATATATTTT.

The rearrangement links TRBV4-2 to TRBJ2-5; D unclear. With 0 bases removed from V and 5 bases from J, the gap between germline ends came to 16 bases. There are 16 residues in the CDR3. Germline V gives CDR1 LGHNA, CDR2 YNFKEQ. This CDR3 reads CASSQEGWPTEETQYF. Written as DNA, the CDR3 is TGTGCCAGCAGCCAAGAGGGCTGGCCGACCGAGGAGACCCAGTACTTC.

This chain joins TRBV4-3 and TRBJ2-1; no reliable D call. This CDR3 is built from 13 residues. The V end lost 0 bases, the J end lost 5 bases, and 5 bases lay between the germline ends. Germline V CDR1 and CDR2: LGHNA, YSLEER. CDR3 sequence (DNA): TGCGCCAGCAGCCAAGATCTAGACAATGAGCAGTTCTTC. Amino acids: CASSQDLDNEQFF.

This clone came up a few times. V usage is TRBV6-5 and J usage is TRBJ1-2; weak D call: TRBD1 (5 bases). Germline values: CDR1 MNHEY, CDR2 SVGAGI. This CDR3 contains 14 residues. Trimming stripped 10 bases from V and 4 bases from J, with 19 bases between. The CDR3 loop reads CANKPGGSGYGYTF. CDR3 nucleotide sequence: TGTGCCAACAAACCCGGGGGAAGTGGCTATGGCTACACCTTC.

The genes are TRBV2 and TRBJ1-1, with D unclear. The CDR3 is 13 amino acids. The V end was cut by 5 bases, the J end by 5 bases, with 12 bases between. Germline V gene sequence: CDR1 SNHLY, CDR2 FYNNEI. CDR3 residues: CASSRAWGTEAFF. DNA for the CDR3: TGTGCCAGCAGTAGGGCCTGGGGAACTGAAGCTTTCTTT.

This chain joins TRBV30 and TRBJ1-6; 10 bases map to TRBD1. With 8 bases clipped from V and 1 base from J, the junction kept 5 bases outside the gene matches. The CDR3 covers 15 residues. Per the germline V gene, CDR1 is GTSNPN and CDR2 is SVGIG (reference sequence). For the CDR3, the DNA is TGTGCCAGCAGACAGGGGGCTTCCTATAATTCACCCCTCCACTTT. Protein: CASRQGASYNSPLHF.

The V call is TRBV29-1, the J call TRBJ1-2; D possibly corresponds to TRBD1 (6 bases). The V gene's germline CDR1 is SQVTM and CDR2 ANQGSEA. The CDR3 length is 13 residues. Trimming left V 6 bases short and J 2 bases short, with 13 bases between. CDR3 bases: TGCAGCGTCTCAACAGGGACAAACTATGGCTACACCTTC. Translation gives CSVSTGTNYGYTF.

V and J are TRBV7-9 and TRBJ2-7, with 8 bases fitting TRBD2. With V trimmed by 6 bases and J by 3 bases, 10 bases remained unmatched. The CDR3 is made up of 15 amino acids. The germline V gene encodes CDR1 SEHNR and CDR2 FQNEAQ (reference sequence). CDR3 bases: TGTGCCAGCAGTCCTATAGCGGGATCCAACTACGAGCAGTACTTC. As protein: CASSPIAGSNYEQYF.

The rearrangement links TRBV9 to TRBJ1-2; a possible D gene is TRBD1 (6 bases). Trimming took 4 bases from V and 4 from J, leaving 17 bases between them. CDR1 SGDLS and CDR2 YYNGEE come from the germline V gene. The CDR3 length is 15 residues. The CDR3 bases are TGTGCCAGCAGCCAGATGGGGGGGCGCGGCTATGGCTACACCTTC. Protein: CASSQMGGRGYGYTF.

The chain is built from TRBV5-1 and TRBJ2-7; 8 bases are shared with TRBD1. J was trimmed by 6 bases and V by 0 bases; bases with no gene match: 8. CDR1 and CDR2 (germline): SGHRS, YFSETQ. The CDR3 extends over 15 amino acids. CDR3 amino acids: CASSLERQGLGEQYF. The CDR3 nucleotides read TGCGCCAGCAGCTTGGAGAGACAGGGGTTGGGCGAGCAGTACTTC.

CDR3 bases: TGTGCCAGCAGCGTCGGACAGGGGGGGAACACTGAAGCTTTCTTT. Its protein product is CASSVGQGGNTEAFF. The chain recombines TRBV9 with TRBJ1-1, with 10 bases matching TRBD1. The CDR3 is made up of 15 amino acids. Trimming removed 2 bases from V and 1 base from J; junction bases left unmatched: 2. Germline CDR1 reads SGDLS; CDR2 reads YYNGEE.

The chain couples TRBV3-1 (or the pseudogene TRBV3-2) to TRBJ2-1; D gene unclear. The CDR3 spans 13 residues. Trimming pared 0 bases from V and 9 bases from J, leaving 9 bases between. CDR1 is LGHDT and CDR2 is YNNKEL in the germline V gene (reference sequence). The CDR3: CASSQDHCGEQFF. The CDR3 bases are TGTGCCAGCAGCCAAGATCATTGCGGTGAGCAGTTCTTC.

The rearrangement uses TRBV7-2 and TRBJ2-3; 10 nucleotides line up with TRBD2. This CDR3 region has 15 residues. Trimming cost V 3 bases and J 2 bases; bases outside gene matches: 2. In germline, CDR1 is SGHTA, CDR2 FQGNSA. Written as DNA, the CDR3 is TGTGCCAGCAGCTTGAGCGGGGGGGCCACAGATACGCAGTATTTT. Translating it yields CASSLSGGATDTQYF.

This clone has more than one count but fewer than ten. The chain uses TRBV9 and TRBJ2-2; no definite D call. The CDR3 loop spans 13 amino acids. The germline CDR1 and CDR2 sequences are SGDLS and YYNGEE. V lost 0 bases, J lost 2 bases, and 2 bases lay in between. CDR3 DNA sequence: TGTGCCAGCAGCGTAGAAAACACCGGGGAGCTGTTTTTT. Translated, it gives CASSVENTGELFF.

The chain recombines TRBV7-9 with TRBJ2-1; TRBD1 is a possible D gene (6 bases). The CDR3 is 12 residues long. V gave up 6 bases and J gave up 4 bases, with 7 bases separating them. CDR1 and CDR2 (germline): SEHNR, FQNEAQ (reference sequence). This CDR3 reads CASRDRYNEQFF. Written as DNA, the CDR3 is TGTGCCAGCAGGGACAGATACAATGAGCAGTTCTTC.

J is TRBJ2-1 and V is TRBV3-1 (or the pseudogene TRBV3-2); 14 nucleotides match TRBD2. After removal of 5 bases from V and 9 bases from J, the junction contained 6 bases not matched to a gene. Germline V gene sequence: CDR1 LGHDT, CDR2 YNNKEL (reference sequence). CDR3 size: 15 residues. The CDR3 loop reads CASSATSGGAGEQFF. The DNA of the CDR3 is TGTGCCAGCAGCGCGACTAGCGGGGGGGCCGGTGAGCAGTTCTTC.

This clone has only a few counts. V usage is TRBV18 and J usage is TRBJ2-5; 10 nucleotides line up with TRBD1. J was trimmed by 1 base and V by 0 bases; bases with no gene match: 5. This CDR3 has 17 amino acids. Germline loops: CDR1 KGHSH, CDR2 LQKENI. The CDR3 here is CASSPPSTGGFQETQYF. DNA of the CDR3: TGTGCCAGCTCACCACCGTCGACAGGGGGCTTCCAAGAGACCCAGTACTTC.

CDR3 sequence reads: CASSLAQGSRYSNQPQHF. The CDR3 nucleotides read TGTGCCAGCAGCTTAGCGCAGGGTTCGAGATATAGCAATCAGCCCCAGCATTTT. The rearrangement uses TRBV7-6 and TRBJ1-5, with D possibly matching TRBD1 (5 bases). The CDR3 has 18 residues. Trimming shortened V by 0 bases and J by 0 bases, and 15 bases separated the two germline ends. The germline CDR1 and CDR2 sequences are SGHVS and FNYEAQ.

The chain couples TRBV29-1 to TRBJ1-3; D remains ambiguous. Germline V lookup: CDR1 SQVTM, CDR2 ANQGSEA. V lost 6 bases and J lost 0, with 12 bases in between. This CDR3 spans 14 amino acids. CDR3 bases: TGCAGCGTAGACCCAGGCTTCTCTGGAAACACCATATATTTT. Its protein is CSVDPGFSGNTIYF.

This clone has more than one count but fewer than ten. J is TRBJ1-4 and V is TRBV7-9; D remains ambiguous. Trimming took off 3 bases at V and 0 bases at J, with 8 bases between the two ends. Germline CDR1 reads SEHNR; CDR2 reads FQNEAQ (reference sequence). The length of the CDR3 is 15 residues. The CDR3 protein is CASSFGIPTNEKLFF. The CDR3 DNA follows: TGTGCCAGCAGCTTCGGCATCCCAACTAATGAAAAACTGTTTTTT.

As for this clone: Other DNA sequences from this sample encode an identical CDR3 as well. This chain joins TRBV5-1 and TRBJ2-7; 11 bases map to TRBD1. Per germline, CDR1 SGHRS and CDR2 YFSETQ. The CDR3 is 15 amino acids. J was trimmed by 3 bases and V by 9 bases; bases with no gene match: 11. CDR3 bases: TGCGCCATTACCTACCGGGACAGGGGGAGCTACGAGCAGTACTTC. This sequence encodes CAITYRDRGSYEQYF.

The V and J genes are TRBV18 and TRBJ1-5, with TRBD1 matching over 11 bases. CDR3 length: 15 amino acids. The ends lost 4 bases at V and 7 bases at J; junction bases unmatched: 6. Germline CDR1 KGHSH, CDR2 LQKENI. The CDR3 nucleotides read TGTGCCAGCTCACTCCGGACAGGGGGCGGGCAGCCCCAGCATTTT. This codes for CASSLRTGGGQPQHF.

The chain couples TRBV5-6 to TRBJ2-7; 12 bases match TRBD2. Per the germline V gene, CDR1 is SGHDT and CDR2 is YYEEEE. V was pared by 10 bases and J by 4 bases, with 15 bases of the junction left unmatched. The CDR3 loop spans 16 amino acids. As DNA, the CDR3 is TGTGCCCGCTGCGGGGATCTAGCGGGGGGGCCGTACGAGCAGTACTTC. As protein: CARCGDLAGGPYEQYF.

The chain uses TRBV5-1 and TRBJ2-5, with no clear D. CDR1 SGHRS and CDR2 YFSETQ come from the germline V gene. V gave up 2 bases and J gave up 2 bases, with 10 bases separating them. CDR3 size: 14 residues. The CDR3 DNA is TGCGCCAGCAGCTTTTCGGGTGAGCAAGAGACCCAGTACTTC. Amino acid sequence: CASSFSGEQETQYF.